This T cell receptor beta chain was identified in a study of blood T cell repertoires in COVID-19. Across the study: Samples representing acute and convalescent COVID-19 were sourced from the United States, Italy and Spain. Sources were T cells, B-cell-depleted T cells, or PBMCs; the material itself was cDNA or gDNA.

TCRdb keeps only in-frame clones here, not all; method: immunoSEQ multiplex PCR. The repertoire has more than 300,000 clones, under 95% of them found once; the top ten carry around 3.5%. The CDR3 is made up of 15 amino acids. Per the germline V gene, CDR1 is SGHRS and CDR2 is YFSETQ. V trimming: 4 bases; J trimming: 4 bases; junction bases outside the gene matches: 7. The chain employs TRBV5-1 and TRBJ1-2, with TRBD1 matching over 10 bases. The TCR comes from a woman aged 18-29 years who had recovered from COVID-19. The sequenced sample consisted of peripheral blood. The CDR3 nucleotides read TGCGCCAGCAGCCCGACCGGGACAGGGGTCTATGGCTACACCTTC. Protein product: CASSPTGTGVYGYTF.